Below, 14 T cell receptor beta chains from the same sample are listed, as sequenced in a study of OX40 agonist ivuxolimab in advanced cancers. Method: immunoSEQ multiplex PCR; TCRdb's copy keeps in-frame clones and lacks some. The data contain approximately 74,000 clones, around 83% of them singletons. The sequences come from CD4+ or CD8+ T cells sorted from blood, collected in a trial of the OX40 agonist ivuxolimab. The receptors were gathered from an adult with an advanced solid tumor such as melanoma, head and neck, liver or kidney cancer.

This rearrangement joins TRBV5-6 to TRBJ1-2; maybe TRBD1 (5 bases). V gave up 0 bases and J gave up 3 bases, with 9 bases separating them. Germline-derived CDR1 and CDR2 are SGHDT and YYEEEE. CDR3 length equals 14 residues. The CDR3 DNA sequence: TGTGCCAGCAGCTTGGCAGGGTTTGACTATGGCTACACCTTC. This sequence encodes CASSLAGFDYGYTF.

This clone was seen only once. The V call is TRBV2, the J call TRBJ2-7; D not certain. V dropped 4 bases and J dropped 2 bases, with 6 bases sitting between them. There are 12 residues in the CDR3. The germline gives CDR1 SNHLY, CDR2 FYNNEI. CDR3 nucleotides: TGTGCCAGCAGTGTACGGCCCTACGAGCAGTACTTC. Translating it yields CASSVRPYEQYF.

The V gene is TRBV6-6, the J gene TRBJ1-1; D is unclear. The CDR3 is 11 amino acids. Germline CDR1 is MNHNY and CDR2 is SVGAGI (reference sequence). Trimming left V 10 bases short and J 7 bases short, with 13 bases between. The DNA for the CDR3 is TGTGCCACCTCGACCACCTATGAAGCTTTCTTT. It yields the protein CATSTTYEAFF.

V is TRBV5-4 and J is TRBJ1-4; D is undetermined. The CDR3 contains 13 residues. The V end lost 4 bases, the J end lost 8 bases, and 12 bases lay between the germline ends. Germline CDR1 SGHNT, CDR2 YYREEE (reference sequence). As DNA, the CDR3 is TGTGCCAGCAGCCAGACTCGGGGAGAAAAACTGTTTTTT. Encoded protein: CASSQTRGEKLFF.

This clone was detected a few times. This chain uses TRBV29-1 with TRBJ2-5; 7 bases align to TRBD2. The CDR3 is made up of 12 amino acids. V shed 4 bases and J 5 bases; nucleotides not matched to a gene: 4. CDR1 SQVTM and CDR2 ANQGSEA come from the germline V gene. CDR3 sequence: CSVVSGGETQYF. Here the CDR3 DNA reads TGCAGCGTTGTATCCGGGGGGGAGACCCAGTACTTC.

CDR3 region: CASSPGGARGSGYTF. CDR3 DNA sequence: TGTGCCAGCAGCCCTGGGGGGGCGAGGGGGAGTGGCTACACCTTC. The chain links TRBV7-2 to TRBJ1-2, with TRBD1 as a possible D gene (6 bases). V was clipped by 5 bases and J by 7 bases, with 20 bases between them. The CDR3 runs 15 residues. Germline V CDR1 and CDR2: SGHTA, FQGNSA.

This clone appeared a single time. This chain connects TRBV9 to TRBJ2-3, with 10 bases matching TRBD2. The CDR3 spans 17 residues. V gave up 4 bases and J gave up 5 bases; unmatched junction bases: 13. CDR1 and CDR2 from the germline V gene are SGDLS and YYNGEE. As DNA, the CDR3 is TGTGCCAGCAGCCCACTAGTCGAGCGGGAGGGGGTAGATACGCAGTATTTT. Translation: CASSPLVEREGVDTQYF. Based on the CDR3 plus reference TRBV9 and TRBJ2-3, the full variable domain is DSGVTQTPKHLITATGQRVTLRCSPRSGDLSVYWYQQSLDQGLQFLIQYYNGEERAKGNILERFSAQQFPDLHSELNLSSLELGDSALYFCASSPLVEREGVDTQYFGPGTRLTVL.

The chain is built from TRBV10-3 and TRBJ2-1, with TRBD2 matching 7 bases. CDR1 is ENHRY, CDR2 SYGVKD, per germline. Losses at the gene ends were 6 bases for V and 8 bases for J; bases not matched to a gene: 10. The CDR3 length is 14 residues. The CDR3 DNA sequence: TGTGCCATCAGAGCAGGAGCGGGAAAGGATGAGCAGTTCTTC. It translates to CAIRAGAGKDEQFF.

This rearrangement joins TRBV7-3 to TRBJ2-1; D not certain. Germline CDR1 SGHTA, CDR2 FQGTGA. The CDR3 covers 13 residues. V dropped 5 bases and J dropped 4 bases, with 9 bases sitting between them. CDR3 nucleotides: TGTGCCAGCAGCAACCGACCATACAATGAGCAGTTCTTC. Translation gives CASSNRPYNEQFF.

The rearrangement links TRBV11-2 to TRBJ2-7; TRBD1 or TRBD2 may be the D gene (5 bases each). The CDR3 extends over 15 amino acids. Germline lookup yields CDR1 SGHAT and CDR2 FQNNGV. V shed 7 bases and J shed 0 bases, with 16 bases lying between them. The CDR3 loop is CASTLQAGPSYEQYF. CDR3 nucleotide sequence: TGTGCCAGCACCCTACAGGCGGGCCCCTCCTACGAGCAGTACTTC.

V is TRBV5-1 and J is TRBJ1-4; TRBD1 might be the D (6 bases). V was cut by 2 bases and J by 3 bases, with 8 bases left in between. CDR1 and CDR2 from the germline V gene are SGHRS and YFSETQ. CDR3 length: 14 residues. CDR3 in amino acids: CASSLQGSNEKLFF. CDR3 DNA: TGCGCCAGCAGCTTACAGGGCTCTAATGAAAAACTGTTTTTT. Full variable domain (outside the CDR3, taken from reference TRBV5-1 and TRBJ1-4): KAGVTQTPRYLIKTRGQQVTLSCSPISGHRSVSWYQQTPGQGLQFLFEYFSETQRNKGNFPGRFSGRQFSNSRSEMNVSTLELGDSALYLCASSLQGSNEKLFFGSGTQLSVL.

This sequence joins TRBV7-2 and TRBJ2-7; unclear D gene. Germline-derived CDR1 and CDR2 are SGHTA and FQGNSA. CDR3 length equals 15 residues. Trimming removed 2 bases from V and 3 bases from J, with 14 bases in between. CDR3 residues: CASSLIERAIYEQYF. The CDR3 nucleotides are TGTGCCAGCAGCTTAATCGAAAGAGCGATCTACGAGCAGTACTTC. Filled out from reference TRBV7-2 and TRBJ2-7, the complete variable domain reads GAGVSQSPSNKVTEKGKDVELRCDPISGHTALYWYRQSLGQGLEFLIYFQGNSAPDKSGLPSDRFSAERTGGSVSTLTIQRTQQEDSAVYLCASSLIERAIYEQYFGPGTRLTVT.

This clone showed up just a few times. This chain joins TRBV19 and TRBJ1-1; D is uncertain. Germline CDR1 LNHDA, CDR2 SQIVND (reference sequence). The V gene lost 6 bases and the J gene lost 0 bases, with 5 bases spanning the gap. The CDR3 runs to 12 residues. The CDR3 DNA sequence: TGTGCCAGTAGGGATTTGAACACTGAAGCTTTCTTT. It yields the protein CASRDLNTEAFF.

The genes are TRBV5-6 and TRBJ2-1; 7 nucleotides match TRBD2. Losses at the gene ends were 0 bases for V and 6 bases for J; bases not matched to a gene: 3. This CDR3 is built from 14 residues. CDR1 and CDR2 (germline): SGHDT, YYEEEE. CDR3 coding DNA: TGTGCCAGCAGCTTGGTTGGGAGGGGCAATGAGCAGTTCTTC. This sequence encodes CASSLVGRGNEQFF.